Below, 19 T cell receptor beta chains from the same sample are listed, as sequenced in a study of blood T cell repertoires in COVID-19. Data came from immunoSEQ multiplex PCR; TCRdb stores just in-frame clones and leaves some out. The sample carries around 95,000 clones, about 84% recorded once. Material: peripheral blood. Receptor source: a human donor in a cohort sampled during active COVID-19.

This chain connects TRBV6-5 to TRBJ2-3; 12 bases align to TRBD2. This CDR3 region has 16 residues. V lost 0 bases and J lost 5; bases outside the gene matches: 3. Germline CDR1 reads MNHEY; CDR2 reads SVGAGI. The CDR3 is CASSYSASGGEDTQYF. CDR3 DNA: TGTGCCAGCAGTTACTCGGCTAGCGGGGGGGAAGATACGCAGTATTTT.

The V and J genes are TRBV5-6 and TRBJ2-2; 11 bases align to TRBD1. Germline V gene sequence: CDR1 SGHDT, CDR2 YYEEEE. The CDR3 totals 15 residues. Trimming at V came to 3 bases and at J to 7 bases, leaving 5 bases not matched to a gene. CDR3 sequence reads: CASSSGTGGFGELFF. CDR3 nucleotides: TGTGCCAGCAGCTCCGGGACAGGGGGTTTCGGGGAGCTGTTTTTT.

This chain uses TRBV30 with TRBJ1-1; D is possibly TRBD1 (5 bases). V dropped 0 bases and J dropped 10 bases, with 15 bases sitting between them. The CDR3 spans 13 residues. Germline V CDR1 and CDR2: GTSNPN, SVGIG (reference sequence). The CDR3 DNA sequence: TGTGCCTGGAGTGTACAAGGCGGAAGGGGAGCTTTCTTT. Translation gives CAWSVQGGRGAFF. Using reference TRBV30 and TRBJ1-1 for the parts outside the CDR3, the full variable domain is SQTIHQWPATLVQPVGSPLSLECTVEGTSNPNLYWYRQAAGRGLQLLFYSVGIGQISSEVPQNLSASRPQDRQFILSSKKLLLSDSGFYLCAWSVQGGRGAFFGQGTRLTVV.

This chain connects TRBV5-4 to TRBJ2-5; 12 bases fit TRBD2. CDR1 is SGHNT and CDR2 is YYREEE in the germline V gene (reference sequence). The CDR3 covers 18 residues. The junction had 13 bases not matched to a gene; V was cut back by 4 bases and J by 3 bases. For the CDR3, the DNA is TGTGCCAGCAGCCCACCTCCTGGACTAGCGGGATTTGAAGAGACCCAGTACTTC. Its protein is CASSPPPGLAGFEETQYF.

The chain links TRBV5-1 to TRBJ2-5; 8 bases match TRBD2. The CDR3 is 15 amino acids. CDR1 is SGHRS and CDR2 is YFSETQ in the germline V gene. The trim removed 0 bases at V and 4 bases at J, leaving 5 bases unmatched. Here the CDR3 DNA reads TGCGCCAGCAGCTTGGTTGGCGGGGGGTCAGAGACCCAGTACTTC. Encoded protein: CASSLVGGGSETQYF. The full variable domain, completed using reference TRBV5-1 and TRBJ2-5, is KAGVTQTPRYLIKTRGQQVTLSCSPISGHRSVSWYQQTPGQGLQFLFEYFSETQRNKGNFPGRFSGRQFSNSRSEMNVSTLELGDSALYLCASSLVGGGSETQYFGPGTRLLVL.

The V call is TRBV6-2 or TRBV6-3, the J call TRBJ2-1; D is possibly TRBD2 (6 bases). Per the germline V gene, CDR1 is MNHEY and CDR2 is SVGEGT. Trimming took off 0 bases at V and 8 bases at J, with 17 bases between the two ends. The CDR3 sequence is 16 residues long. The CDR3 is CASSYSRQGLNHEQFF. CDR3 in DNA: TGTGCCAGCAGTTACTCGAGGCAGGGACTTAATCATGAGCAGTTCTTC.

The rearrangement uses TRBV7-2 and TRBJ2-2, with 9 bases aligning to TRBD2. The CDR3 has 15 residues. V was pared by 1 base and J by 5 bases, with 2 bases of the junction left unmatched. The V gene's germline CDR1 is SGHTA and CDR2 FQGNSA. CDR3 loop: CASSLVAGGTGELFF. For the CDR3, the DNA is TGTGCCAGCAGCTTAGTTGCGGGGGGGACCGGGGAGCTGTTTTTT.

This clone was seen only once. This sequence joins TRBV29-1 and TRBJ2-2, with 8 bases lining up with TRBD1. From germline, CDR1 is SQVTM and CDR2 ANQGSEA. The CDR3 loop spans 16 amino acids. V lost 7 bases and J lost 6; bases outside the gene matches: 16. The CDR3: CSAATYTGGIAGELFF. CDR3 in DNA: TGCAGCGCCGCCACATATACAGGGGGGATCGCCGGGGAGCTGTTTTTT.

CDR3 amino acids: CASSEGQGDPYNEQFF. CDR3 bases: TGTGCCAGCAGCGAGGGACAGGGGGATCCCTACAATGAGCAGTTCTTC. The V call is TRBV7-2, the J call TRBJ2-1; 11 nucleotides agree with TRBD1. Germline V CDR1 and CDR2: SGHTA, FQGNSA. J lost 2 bases, V lost 5 bases, and 5 bases had no gene match. The CDR3 contains 16 residues.

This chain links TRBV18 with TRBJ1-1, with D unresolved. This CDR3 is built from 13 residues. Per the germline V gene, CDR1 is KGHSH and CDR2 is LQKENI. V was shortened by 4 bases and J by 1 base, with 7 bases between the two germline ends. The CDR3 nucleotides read TGTGCCAGCTCACTACCCGGGAACACTGAAGCTTTCTTT. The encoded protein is CASSLPGNTEAFF.

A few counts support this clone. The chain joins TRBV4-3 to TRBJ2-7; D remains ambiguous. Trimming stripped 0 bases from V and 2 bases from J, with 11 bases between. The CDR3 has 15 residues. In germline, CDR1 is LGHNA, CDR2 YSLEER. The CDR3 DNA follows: TGCGCCAGCAGCCAAGATTCGGGTATGCCCTACGAGCAGTACTTC. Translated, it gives CASSQDSGMPYEQYF.

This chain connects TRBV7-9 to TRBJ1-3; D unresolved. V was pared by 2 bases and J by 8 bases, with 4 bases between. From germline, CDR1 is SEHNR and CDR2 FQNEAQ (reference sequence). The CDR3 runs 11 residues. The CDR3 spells CASSLRDTIYF. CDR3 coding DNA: TGTGCCAGCAGCTTACGGGACACCATATATTTT.

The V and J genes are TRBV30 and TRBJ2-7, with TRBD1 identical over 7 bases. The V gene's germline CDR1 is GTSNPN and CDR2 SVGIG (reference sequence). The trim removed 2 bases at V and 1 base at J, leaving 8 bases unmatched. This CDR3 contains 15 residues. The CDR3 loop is CAWSYNRGVSYEQYF. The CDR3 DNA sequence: TGTGCCTGGAGTTATAACAGGGGTGTATCCTACGAGCAGTACTTC.

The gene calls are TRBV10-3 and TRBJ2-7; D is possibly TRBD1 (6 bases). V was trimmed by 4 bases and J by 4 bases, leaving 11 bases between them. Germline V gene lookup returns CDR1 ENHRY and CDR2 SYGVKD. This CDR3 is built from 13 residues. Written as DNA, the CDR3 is TGTGCCATCAGTGTAGGACAGAAGTACGAGCAGTACTTC. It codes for CAISVGQKYEQYF.

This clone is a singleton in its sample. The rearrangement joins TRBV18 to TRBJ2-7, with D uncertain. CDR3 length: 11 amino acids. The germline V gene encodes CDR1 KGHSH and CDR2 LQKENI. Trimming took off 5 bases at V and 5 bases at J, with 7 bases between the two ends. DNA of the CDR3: TGTGCCAGCTCAGAGGCGCACGAGCAGTACTTC. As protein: CASSEAHEQYF.

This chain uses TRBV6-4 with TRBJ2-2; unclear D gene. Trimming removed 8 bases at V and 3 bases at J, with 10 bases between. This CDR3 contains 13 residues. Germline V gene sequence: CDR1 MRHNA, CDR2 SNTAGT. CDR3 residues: CASSNLDTGELFF. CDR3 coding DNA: TGTGCCAGCTCTAACCTCGACACCGGGGAGCTGTTTTTT.

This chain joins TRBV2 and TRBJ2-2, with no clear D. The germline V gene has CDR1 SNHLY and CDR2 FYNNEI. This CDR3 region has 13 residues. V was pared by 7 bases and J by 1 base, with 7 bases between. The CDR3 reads CASTERNTGELFF. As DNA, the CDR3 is TGTGCCAGCACGGAGAGGAACACCGGGGAGCTGTTTTTT.

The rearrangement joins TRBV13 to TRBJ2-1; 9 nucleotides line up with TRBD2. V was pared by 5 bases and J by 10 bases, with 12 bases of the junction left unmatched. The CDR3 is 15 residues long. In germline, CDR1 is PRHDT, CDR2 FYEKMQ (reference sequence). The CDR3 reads CASSPRTSAPREQFF. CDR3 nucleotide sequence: TGTGCCAGCAGCCCAAGGACTAGCGCGCCGAGGGAGCAGTTCTTC.

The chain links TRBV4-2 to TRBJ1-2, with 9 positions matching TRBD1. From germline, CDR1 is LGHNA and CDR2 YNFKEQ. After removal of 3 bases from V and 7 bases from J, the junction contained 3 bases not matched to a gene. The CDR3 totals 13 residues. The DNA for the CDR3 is TGTGCCAGCAGCCAGACAGGGGGGTTTGGCTACACCTTC. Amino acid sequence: CASSQTGGFGYTF.